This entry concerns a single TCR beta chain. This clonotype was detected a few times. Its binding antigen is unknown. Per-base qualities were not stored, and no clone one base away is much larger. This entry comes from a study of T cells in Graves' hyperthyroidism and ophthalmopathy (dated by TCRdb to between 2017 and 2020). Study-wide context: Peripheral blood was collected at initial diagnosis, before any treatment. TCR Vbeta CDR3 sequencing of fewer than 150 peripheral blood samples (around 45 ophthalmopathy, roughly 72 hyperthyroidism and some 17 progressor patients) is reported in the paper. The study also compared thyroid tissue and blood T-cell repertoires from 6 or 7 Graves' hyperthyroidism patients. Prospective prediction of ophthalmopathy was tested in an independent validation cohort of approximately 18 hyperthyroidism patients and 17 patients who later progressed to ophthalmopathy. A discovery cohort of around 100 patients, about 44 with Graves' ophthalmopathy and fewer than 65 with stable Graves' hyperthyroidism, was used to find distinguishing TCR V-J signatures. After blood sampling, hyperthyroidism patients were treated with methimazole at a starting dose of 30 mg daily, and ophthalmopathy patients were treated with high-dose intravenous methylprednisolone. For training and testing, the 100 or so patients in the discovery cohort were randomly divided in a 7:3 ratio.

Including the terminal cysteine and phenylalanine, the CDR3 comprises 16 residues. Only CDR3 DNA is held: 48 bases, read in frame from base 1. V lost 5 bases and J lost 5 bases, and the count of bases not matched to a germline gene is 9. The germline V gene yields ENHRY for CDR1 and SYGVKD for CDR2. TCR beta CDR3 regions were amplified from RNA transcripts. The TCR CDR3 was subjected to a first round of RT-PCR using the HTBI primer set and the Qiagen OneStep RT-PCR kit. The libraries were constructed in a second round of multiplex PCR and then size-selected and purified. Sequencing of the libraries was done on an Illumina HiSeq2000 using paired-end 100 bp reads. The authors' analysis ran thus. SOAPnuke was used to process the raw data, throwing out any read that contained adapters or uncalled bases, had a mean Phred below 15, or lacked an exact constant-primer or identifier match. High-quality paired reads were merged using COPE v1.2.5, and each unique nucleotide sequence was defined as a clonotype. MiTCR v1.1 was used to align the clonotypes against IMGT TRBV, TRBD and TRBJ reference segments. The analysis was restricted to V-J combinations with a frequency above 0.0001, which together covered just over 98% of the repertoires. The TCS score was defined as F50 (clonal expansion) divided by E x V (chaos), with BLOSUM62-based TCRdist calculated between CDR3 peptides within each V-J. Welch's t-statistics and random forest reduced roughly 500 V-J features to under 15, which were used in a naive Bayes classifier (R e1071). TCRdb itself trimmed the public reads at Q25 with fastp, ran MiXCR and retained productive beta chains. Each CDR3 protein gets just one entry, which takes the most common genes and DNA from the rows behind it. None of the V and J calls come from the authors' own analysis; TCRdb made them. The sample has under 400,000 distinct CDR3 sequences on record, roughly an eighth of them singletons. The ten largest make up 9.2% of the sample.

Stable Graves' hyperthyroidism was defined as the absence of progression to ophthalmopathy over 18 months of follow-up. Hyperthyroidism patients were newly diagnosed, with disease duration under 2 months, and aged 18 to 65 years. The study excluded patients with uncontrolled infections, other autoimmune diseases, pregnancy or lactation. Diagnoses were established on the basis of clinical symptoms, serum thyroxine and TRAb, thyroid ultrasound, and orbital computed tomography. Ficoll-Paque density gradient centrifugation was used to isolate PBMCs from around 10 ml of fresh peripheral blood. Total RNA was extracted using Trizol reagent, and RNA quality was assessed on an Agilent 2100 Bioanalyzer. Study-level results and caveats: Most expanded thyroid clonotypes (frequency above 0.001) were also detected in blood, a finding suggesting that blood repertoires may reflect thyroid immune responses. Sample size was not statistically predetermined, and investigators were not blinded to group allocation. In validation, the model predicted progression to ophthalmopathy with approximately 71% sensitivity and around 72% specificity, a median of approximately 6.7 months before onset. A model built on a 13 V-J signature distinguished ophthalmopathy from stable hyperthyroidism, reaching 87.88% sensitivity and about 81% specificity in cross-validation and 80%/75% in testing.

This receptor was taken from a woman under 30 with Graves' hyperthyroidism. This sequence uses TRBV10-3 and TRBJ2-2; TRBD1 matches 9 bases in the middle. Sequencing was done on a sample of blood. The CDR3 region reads CAISTHRGLSTGELFF. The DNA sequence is TGTGCCATCAGTACCCACAGGGGGCTTTCAACCGGGGAGCTGTTTTTT.